These 25 T cell receptor beta chains came from one sample sequenced in a study of blood T cells in healthy people across ages. Sample-barcoded 5' priming and a J-beta primer mix drove a second PCR of roughly 7 to 11 cycles. A single record per CDR3 protein comes from TCRdb applying MiXCR to the 5' RACE reads. Of roughly 700,000 distinct CDR3 sequences listed, approximately 25% were seen once; the top ten hold roughly 9%. These data were likewise used in another study, on T cells of mothers and their children.

The source material was blood. The receptors derive from a boy under 18 in good health.

This chain links TRBV28 with TRBJ2-1; possible D gene TRBD1, 6 bases. V was cut by 5 bases and J by 5 bases, with 13 bases left in between. This CDR3 spans 14 amino acids. Germline V gene data show CDR1 as MDHEN and CDR2 as SYDVKM. Here the CDR3 DNA reads TGTGCCAGCAGTCCGACAGGACTTGACAATGAGCAGTTCTTC. It is translated as CASSPTGLDNEQFF.

On this clonotype itself: A junction boundary mismatches the germline segment, possibly from a read error. The V and J genes are TRBV14 and TRBJ1-6; D is possibly TRBD1 (6 bases). Per germline, CDR1 SGHDN and CDR2 FVKESK. CDR3 length: 16 residues. This chain's CDR3 is CASSSSTGNYNSPLHF. The CDR3 bases are TGTGCCAGCAGCTCATCCACAGGGAACTATAATTCACCTCTCCACTTT.

This clonotype was observed a few times. Germline is not matched at one junction end, which may reflect a read error. J is TRBJ2-6 and V is TRBV14, with a possible D match to TRBD1 (6 bases). In germline, CDR1 is SGHDN, CDR2 FVKESK. The CDR3 contains 16 residues. The CDR3 spells CASSQFGGSGANLLTF. CDR3 sequence (DNA): TGTGCCAGCAGCCAATTTGGGGGCTCTGGGGCCAACCTCCTGACTTTC.

There are a few counts of this clonotype. V usage is TRBV5-6 and J usage is TRBJ2-5; a weak D match, TRBD2 (6 bases). The end of the DNA aligns better with TRBJ2-7, so the J call may be wrong. The CDR3 runs 14 residues. Germline lookup yields CDR1 SGHDT and CDR2 YYEEEE. The CDR3 nucleotides are TGTGCCAGCAGAGGGCGGGGCGGCGCCTACGAGCAGTACTTC. It translates to CASRGRGGAYEQYF.

This clonotype has a handful of counts. This chain connects TRBV5-1 to TRBJ2-7; D might be TRBD1 (5 bases). V was clipped by 1 base and J by 3 bases, with 11 bases between them. Germline V gene data show CDR1 as SGHRS and CDR2 as YFSETQ. This CDR3 is built from 14 residues. CDR3: CASSLYQGFYEQYF. As DNA, the CDR3 is TGCGCCAGCAGCTTGTATCAGGGCTTCTACGAGCAGTACTTC.

Regarding this clonotype: A much larger clonotype is one base distant, so this may be a read error. This chain connects TRBV7-2 to TRBJ2-2, with no clear D. The V gene's germline CDR1 is SGHTA and CDR2 FQGNSA. The V gene lost 4 bases and the J gene lost 4 bases, with 4 bases spanning the gap. The CDR3 has 12 residues. CDR3 nucleotide sequence: TGTGCCAGCAGCTACCTCACCGGGGAGCTGTTTTTT. It codes for CASSYLTGELFF.

Only a few counts were recorded for this clonotype. The V gene is TRBV29-1, the J gene TRBJ2-7; tentative D call: TRBD1 (7 bases). V lost 4 bases and J lost 4, with 17 bases in between. Looked up from germline, CDR1 is SQVTM and CDR2 is ANQGSEA. The CDR3 is made up of 14 amino acids. The CDR3 spells CSVAGQEGLYEQYF. CDR3 DNA sequence: TGCAGCGTTGCAGGACAGGAGGGGTTATACGAGCAGTACTTC.

The chain is built from TRBV5-5 and TRBJ2-1; 7 bases align to TRBD2. The closer fit of TRBJ2-5 to the DNA end suggests the J call may be wrong. The germline gives CDR1 SGHKS, CDR2 YYEKEE (reference sequence). The CDR3 is 12 amino acids. CDR3 bases: TGTGCCAGCCTCGCTAGCGGCGAGACCCAGTACTTC. The encoded protein is CASLASGETQYF.

This clonotype was seen many times. The chain is built from TRBV12-3 or TRBV12-4 and TRBJ2-1, with 10 bases lining up with TRBD2. This CDR3 contains 15 residues. J was trimmed by 4 bases and V by 5 bases; bases with no gene match: 5. The CDR3 sequence: CASSPGLAEYNEQFF. In DNA, the CDR3 is TGTGCCAGCAGTCCAGGACTAGCGGAATACAATGAGCAGTTCTTC.

The genes are TRBV27 and TRBJ1-4; D call uncertain. V was clipped by 8 bases and J by 8 bases, with 18 bases between them. This CDR3 is 14 amino acids long. Germline CDR1 reads MNHEY; CDR2 reads SMNVEV (reference sequence). CDR3 protein: CASAIAGSREKLFF. CDR3 nucleotide sequence: TGTGCCAGCGCTATTGCGGGGAGTAGAGAAAAACTGTTTTTT. The full variable domain, rest sourced from reference TRBV27 and TRBJ1-4, is EAQVTQNPRYLITVTGKKLTVTCSQNMNHEYMSWYRQDPGLGLRQIYYSMNVEVTDKGDVPEGYKVSRKEKRNFPLILESPSPNQTSLYFCASAIAGSREKLFFGSGTQLSVL.

The chain carries TRBV19 and TRBJ2-1; 8 bases are a match to TRBD2. CDR1 is LNHDA and CDR2 is SQIVND in the germline V gene (reference sequence). This CDR3 contains 17 residues. After removal of 3 bases from V and 0 bases from J, the junction contained 7 bases not matched to a gene. The CDR3 region has the DNA TGTGCCAGTAGTATGCCCCGGGGGACTAGCTCCTACAATGAGCAGTTCTTC. Protein product: CASSMPRGTSSYNEQFF.

This clonotype has only a few counts. The chain recombines TRBV11-2 with TRBJ2-5, with D uncertain. Trimming took off 1 base at V and 6 bases at J, with 9 bases between the two ends. Germline V gene lookup returns CDR1 SGHAT and CDR2 FQNNGV. The CDR3 has 13 residues. The CDR3 here is CASSLGGLQTQYF. CDR3 nucleotides: TGTGCCAGCAGCTTAGGCGGATTGCAGACCCAGTACTTC. Together with reference TRBV11-2 and TRBJ2-5, the CDR3 gives the full variable domain: EAGVAQSPRYKIIEKRQSVAFWCNPISGHATLYWYQQILGQGPKLLIQFQNNGVVDDSQLPKDRFSAERLKGVDSTLKIQPAKLEDSAVYLCASSLGGLQTQYFGPGTRLLVL.

V and J are TRBV29-1 and TRBJ2-1; 10 nucleotides line up with TRBD1. Germline V lookup: CDR1 SQVTM, CDR2 ANQGSEA. V lost 4 bases to trimming and J lost 6 bases; unmatched junction nucleotides: 3. This CDR3 is built from 13 residues. CDR3 coding DNA: TGCAGCGTTGCAAGGGACAGGGGCAATGAGCAGTTCTTC. Protein product: CSVARDRGNEQFF.

There are a few counts of this clonotype. The chain joins TRBV21-1 to TRBJ2-3; TRBD2, as called in the table, went unchecked against the DNA. TRBV21-1 is classified as a pseudogene. This CDR3 region has 13 residues. The DNA for the CDR3 is TGTGCCAGCGAAAGGGAGGATACAGATACGCAGTATTTT. It encodes CASEREDTDTQYF.

The rearrangement links TRBV7-9 to TRBJ2-7; perhaps TRBD2 as D (5 bases). The CDR3 runs to 13 residues. CDR1 SEHNR and CDR2 FQNEAQ come from the germline V gene (reference sequence). The germline V and J ends were trimmed by 5 bases and 2 bases, with 10 bases remaining between them. CDR3 loop: CASSHGLTYEQYF. The DNA for the CDR3 is TGTGCCAGCAGCCATGGACTGACCTACGAGCAGTACTTC.

This clonotype turned up a few times. The chain couples TRBV29-1 to TRBJ2-5; D is tentatively TRBD1 or TRBD2 (6 bases each). Germline V gene data show CDR1 as SQVTM and CDR2 as ANQGSEA. Trimming pared 4 bases from V and 5 bases from J, leaving 17 bases between. The CDR3 runs to 14 residues. The CDR3 region is CSVVTGAVGETQYF. The CDR3 DNA reads as TGCAGCGTTGTCACGGGGGCGGTGGGTGAGACCCAGTACTTC.

The chain uses TRBV12-5 and TRBJ2-7, with D hard to call. V lost 5 bases and J lost 0, with 11 bases in between. This CDR3 has 14 residues. CDR1 LGHNT and CDR2 FRNRAP come from the germline V gene. This CDR3 reads CASGPGRSSYEQYF. CDR3 DNA: TGTGCTAGTGGTCCGGGTCGGAGCTCCTACGAGCAGTACTTC.

This clonotype came up a few times. This sequence joins TRBV29-1 and TRBJ2-5, with a possible D match to TRBD2 (5 bases). The assigned J gene may be wrong: the sequence end matches TRBJ2-7 better. There are 12 residues in the CDR3. Germline CDR1 and CDR2: SQVTM and ANQGSEA. The CDR3 DNA reads TGCAGCGCCCGACTGGGAGCGAACGAGCAGTACTTC. It codes for CSARLGANEQYF.

The rearrangement joins TRBV20-1 to TRBJ2-3; 10 nucleotides line up with TRBD2. CDR3 length equals 16 residues. J was trimmed by 4 bases and V by 2 bases; bases with no gene match: 9. CDR1 is DFQATT and CDR2 is SNEGSKA in the germline V gene (reference sequence). The CDR3 DNA sequence: TGCAGTGCTAGAAGATCTCAGCGGGAGGGCCCAGATACGCAGTATTTT. Translated, it gives CSARRSQREGPDTQYF.

This sequence joins TRBV29-1 and TRBJ1-2; 10 bases agree with TRBD1. The CDR3 is made up of 17 amino acids. V was clipped by 1 base and J by 0 bases; unmatched bases: 8. CDR1 SQVTM and CDR2 ANQGSEA come from the germline V gene. The CDR3 sequence is CSVEAGTGVNTNYGYTF. The CDR3 DNA is TGCAGCGTTGAAGCGGGGACAGGGGTCAATACTAACTATGGCTACACCTTC.

The CDR3 sequence is CSVVRSGGGTGELFF. CDR3 DNA sequence: TGCAGCGTTGTTAGATCAGGGGGCGGCACCGGGGAGCTGTTTTTT. The chain joins TRBV29-1 to TRBJ2-2; the match to TRBD1 covers 8 bases. In germline, CDR1 is SQVTM, CDR2 ANQGSEA. CDR3 size: 15 residues. V trimming: 4 bases; J trimming: 4 bases; junction bases outside the gene matches: 8.

Only a few counts were recorded for this clonotype. The J gene is TRBJ2-5, the V gene TRBV6-2 or TRBV6-3; D might be TRBD1 (7 bases). CDR3 length: 18 amino acids. Looked up from germline, CDR1 is MNHEY and CDR2 is SVGEGT. V shed 2 bases and J shed 2 bases, with 21 bases lying between them. The CDR3 sequence: CASSYIGGQKANQETQYF. The CDR3 nucleotides read TGTGCCAGCAGTTACATCGGGGGACAGAAAGCGAATCAAGAGACCCAGTACTTC.

The V and J genes are TRBV12-3 or TRBV12-4 and TRBJ2-5; 10 bases are a match to TRBD2. The better agreement between TRBJ2-1 and the DNA end casts doubt on the J call. The CDR3 runs to 15 residues. This chain's CDR3 is CASSASGRKYNEQFF. CDR3 bases: TGTGCCAGCAGTGCTAGCGGGAGAAAATACAATGAGCAGTTCTTC.

V gene TRBV19 combines with J gene TRBJ2-3; D is possibly TRBD1 (6 bases). Germline V CDR1 and CDR2: LNHDA, SQIVND (reference sequence). Trimming pared 3 bases from V and 5 bases from J, leaving 15 bases between. The CDR3 sequence is 15 residues long. In nucleotides, the CDR3 is TGTGCCAGTAGTATCACCCAGGGGCGTCGAGATACGCAGTATTTT. Translation gives CASSITQGRRDTQYF. Full variable domain (missing parts from reference TRBV19 and TRBJ2-3): DGGITQSPKYLFRKEGQNVTLSCEQNLNHDAMYWYRQDPGQGLRLIYYSQIVNDFQKGDIAEGYSVSREKKESFPLTVTSAQKNPTAFYLCASSITQGRRDTQYFGPGTRLTVL.

This clonotype came up a few times. The rearrangement links TRBV12-3 or TRBV12-4 to TRBJ1-2, with a tentative D call TRBD1 (6 bases). CDR3 length: 15 amino acids. Trimming cost V 5 bases and J 8 bases, with 21 bases left between them. CDR3 loop: CASSPPHGGAKGYTF. The DNA for the CDR3 is TGTGCCAGCAGTCCCCCTCATGGGGGCGCGAAAGGCTACACCTTC.